These 14 T cell receptor beta chains were all obtained from the same sample, sequenced in a study of shared clonotypes between healthy human individuals. TCRdb's table, derived via immunoSEQ multiplex PCR, lists solely in-frame clones and lacks some. The table has under 350,000 clones, about nine tenths seen once. Sequences were obtained from memory CD8+ T cells sorted from blood. The subset is: CD45RO+ cells pooled with CCR7-negative TemRA cells. These TCRs come from a man younger than 35 in good health.

This clone has just a few counts. The chain recombines TRBV7-9 with TRBJ2-7; D possibly corresponds to TRBD1 (6 bases). This CDR3 spans 10 amino acids. The V and J ends lost 8 bases and 7 bases respectively, with 9 bases between them. Germline CDR1 reads SEHNR; CDR2 reads FQNEAQ (reference sequence). The CDR3 DNA is TGTGCCAGCGGTACAGGGGAGCAGTACTTC. Translation gives CASGTGEQYF.

The rearrangement uses TRBV5-1 and TRBJ2-5; D assignment may be TRBD1 or TRBD2 (6 bases each). CDR3 length equals 14 residues. Germline V gene lookup returns CDR1 SGHRS and CDR2 YFSETQ. V lost 2 bases to trimming and J lost 3 bases, with 11 bases between them. For the CDR3, the DNA is TGCGCCAGCAGCTTTAAAAGGGGGGAAGAGACCCAGTACTTC. Translated: CASSFKRGEETQYF.

This rearrangement joins TRBV6-1 to TRBJ1-2, with D perhaps TRBD1 (5 bases). Germline assignment: CDR1 MNHNS and CDR2 SASEGT. This CDR3 has 14 residues. V was trimmed by 3 bases and J by 8 bases, leaving 16 bases between them. CDR3 DNA: TGTGCCAGCAGTGAGGAGGGTAGAGGGGAGGGCTACACCTTC. Translated: CASSEEGRGEGYTF.

This chain links TRBV11-3 with TRBJ1-1, with TRBD1 matching 7 bases. The CDR3 consists of 15 residues. J was trimmed by 4 bases and V by 5 bases; bases with no gene match: 10. Germline assignment: CDR1 SGHNT and CDR2 YENEEA. The DNA of the CDR3 is TGTGCCAGCAGCCCCGACAGGGAGGCTGCCACTGAAGCTTTCTTT. Amino acids: CASSPDREAATEAFF.

The chain recombines TRBV10-3 with TRBJ1-1; 10 bases match TRBD1. The germline V gene has CDR1 ENHRY and CDR2 SYGVKD. CDR3 size: 14 residues. With 7 bases clipped from V and 4 bases from J, the junction kept 6 bases outside the gene matches. The chain's CDR3 is CAIIPGQGFTEAFF. The CDR3 DNA reads TGTGCCATCATTCCGGGACAGGGGTTCACTGAAGCTTTCTTT.

The chain uses TRBV27 and TRBJ2-7; no clear D. The ends were cut back, 3 bases at V and 2 bases at J, with 14 bases in the middle. Looked up from germline, CDR1 is MNHEY and CDR2 is SMNVEV (reference sequence). This CDR3 spans 15 amino acids. The CDR3 region has the DNA TGTGCCAGCAGTTTGGAAGACGGACCCACCTACGAGCAGTACTTC. This gives the protein CASSLEDGPTYEQYF.

The chain links TRBV5-6 to TRBJ2-7, with 9 bases that match TRBD2. Germline V CDR1 and CDR2: SGHDT, YYEEEE. The CDR3 totals 16 residues. The ends lost 0 bases at V and 7 bases at J; junction bases unmatched: 11. The CDR3 reads CASSLDLAGVLGEQYF. CDR3 nucleotides: TGTGCCAGCAGCTTGGACTTAGCGGGGGTGTTGGGAGAGCAGTACTTC.

This clone came up once. CDR3 sequence: CASSLVAGGLEHYEQYF. The CDR3 DNA reads TGCGCCAGCAGCTTGGTGGCAGGGGGCCTGGAGCATTACGAGCAGTACTTC. J is TRBJ2-7 and V is TRBV5-1; 8 bases fit TRBD1. Germline trimming cut 0 bases from V and 4 bases from J; bases unmatched to any gene: 12. This CDR3 region has 17 residues. Germline-derived CDR1 and CDR2 are SGHRS and YFSETQ. The full variable domain, in which reference TRBV5-1 and TRBJ2-7 provide the parts outside the CDR3, is KAGVTQTPRYLIKTRGQQVTLSCSPISGHRSVSWYQQTPGQGLQFLFEYFSETQRNKGNFPGRFSGRQFSNSRSEMNVSTLELGDSALYLCASSLVAGGLEHYEQYFGPGTRLTVT.

The chain uses TRBV6-5 and TRBJ2-3, with 8 bases lining up with TRBD2. V shed 10 bases and J 2 bases; nucleotides not matched to a gene: 8. Per germline, CDR1 MNHEY and CDR2 SVGAGI. The length of the CDR3 is 14 residues. As DNA, the CDR3 is TGTGCCACCCAACTAGCGGAGATCACAGATACGCAGTATTTT. It translates to CATQLAEITDTQYF.

The chain recombines TRBV7-3 with TRBJ2-1; D possibly corresponds to TRBD2 (7 bases). Trimming shortened V by 5 bases and J by 10 bases, and 18 bases separated the two germline ends. Germline loops: CDR1 SGHTA, CDR2 FQGTGA. The CDR3 is made up of 14 amino acids. The DNA for the CDR3 is TGTGCCAGCAGCAGGGGGACTATACTTAACGAGCAGTTCTTC. Its protein is CASSRGTILNEQFF. Together with reference TRBV7-3 and TRBJ2-1, the CDR3 gives the full variable domain: GAGVSQTPSNKVTEKGKYVELRCDPISGHTALYWYRQSLGQGPEFLIYFQGTGAADDSGLPNDRFFAVRPEGSVSTLKIQRTERGDSAVYLCASSRGTILNEQFFGPGTRLTVL.

The chain uses TRBV4-1 and TRBJ1-4; D call uncertain. From germline, CDR1 is MGHRA and CDR2 YSYEKL. This CDR3 has 17 amino acids. V lost 4 bases to trimming and J lost 8 bases, with 23 bases between them. The CDR3 reads CASSPPWEGIIGEKLFF. CDR3 DNA: TGCGCCAGCAGCCCGCCATGGGAGGGAATCATTGGGGAAAAACTGTTTTTT.

The chain recombines TRBV5-6 with TRBJ2-7; the match to TRBD1 covers 12 bases. The junction had 4 bases not matched to a gene; V was cut back by 0 bases and J by 6 bases. From germline, CDR1 is SGHDT and CDR2 YYEEEE. CDR3 length: 15 residues. CDR3 amino acids: CASSLEGQGALEQYF. The CDR3 DNA follows: TGTGCCAGCAGCTTGGAGGGACAGGGGGCACTCGAGCAGTACTTC.

The sample holds one count of this clone. V gene TRBV4-1 combines with J gene TRBJ2-4, with TRBD1 as a possible D gene (6 bases). CDR3 size: 18 residues. V shed 1 base and J shed 5 bases, with 21 bases lying between them. Germline V lookup: CDR1 MGHRA, CDR2 YSYEKL. The CDR3 DNA is TGCGCCAGCAGCCAAGTTCCTAGGGGCCAGCCAGGGGAAAACATTCAGTACTTC. Translating gives CASSQVPRGQPGENIQYF.

V is TRBV30 and J is TRBJ1-2, with D possibly TRBD1 on 5 matching bases. V lost 0 bases, J lost 6 bases, and 14 bases lay in between. The CDR3 has 14 residues. Looked up from germline, CDR1 is GTSNPN and CDR2 is SVGIG (reference sequence). In nucleotides, the CDR3 is TGTGCCTGGAGTGTATCCAACTGGGGGGATGGCTACACCTTC. Its translation is CAWSVSNWGDGYTF.